These 9 T cell receptor beta chains share one sample of origin, sequenced in a study of T cell changes during pregnancy in multiple sclerosis. TCRdb keeps only in-frame clones here, not all; method: immunoSEQ multiplex PCR. The top ten clones hold around 2.6% of a sample with about 80,000 clones, 90% to 95% of them seen once. This material consisted of peripheral blood, taken after pregnancy. All receptors derive from a female donor in good health, enrolled as a control in a pregnancy study.

The table lists this clone with a few counts. The V call is TRBV7-2, the J call TRBJ1-2; D unclear. The germline V gene encodes CDR1 SGHTA and CDR2 FQGNSA. This CDR3 has 11 amino acids. Trimming took off 5 bases at V and 5 bases at J, with 6 bases between the two ends. The CDR3 region has the DNA TGTGCCAGCAGCGAGGGATATGGCTACACCTTC. It encodes CASSEGYGYTF.

The chain recombines TRBV7-9 with TRBJ1-1; 10 bases match TRBD1. Germline CDR1 reads SEHNR; CDR2 reads FQNEAQ (reference sequence). Trimming cost V 4 bases and J 4 bases; bases outside gene matches: 3. The CDR3 extends over 14 amino acids. The chain's CDR3 is CASSSGQGSTEAFF. The CDR3 DNA is TGTGCCAGCAGCTCGGGACAGGGGAGCACTGAAGCTTTCTTT.

This chain connects TRBV18 to TRBJ1-2; D unclear. This CDR3 comprises 18 residues. Germline V CDR1 and CDR2: KGHSH, LQKENI. Between the trimmed V and J ends, which lost 1 base and 4 bases, there was a span of 22 bases. The CDR3 region has the DNA TGTGCCAGCTCACCACTAATTGAGGCAGCTTCTGGCAGCTATGGCTACACCTTC. It translates to CASSPLIEAASGSYGYTF.

The genes are TRBV7-3 and TRBJ1-1; 7 bases line up with TRBD1. The CDR3 totals 13 residues. The J segment lost 10 bases and the V segment lost 2 bases, leaving 7 bases of the junction unmatched. Looked up from germline, CDR1 is SGHTA and CDR2 is FQGTGA. The CDR3 sequence: CASSLEGAQRAFF. Here the CDR3 DNA reads TGTGCCAGCAGCTTAGAGGGGGCGCAGAGAGCTTTCTTT.

The chain employs TRBV9 and TRBJ2-3; TRBD2 matches 13 bases. Germline values: CDR1 SGDLS, CDR2 YYNGEE. This CDR3 region has 15 residues. With V trimmed by 4 bases and J by 4 bases, 3 bases remained unmatched. The CDR3 region is CASSYGLAGADTQYF. CDR3 DNA sequence: TGTGCCAGCAGCTACGGACTAGCGGGAGCAGATACGCAGTATTTT.

The V call is TRBV28, the J call TRBJ2-1; 7 bases match TRBD1. The trim removed 4 bases at V and 9 bases at J, leaving 12 bases unmatched. Germline V CDR1 and CDR2: MDHEN, SYDVKM. The CDR3 spans 15 residues. DNA of the CDR3: TGTGCCAGCAGTTCACGGCTAGGGACAGTCGGTGAGCAGTTCTTC. It yields the protein CASSSRLGTVGEQFF.

The chain uses TRBV6-5 and TRBJ2-1; 11 bases are shared with TRBD2. The CDR3 is 16 amino acids. The germline CDR1 and CDR2 sequences are MNHEY and SVGAGI. The V gene end was trimmed by 2 bases and the J gene end by 7 bases; junction bases not matched to a gene: 7. The CDR3 DNA sequence: TGTGCCAGCAGTTACCTAGCGGGGGGACCGTTGAATGAGCAGTTCTTC. Its translation is CASSYLAGGPLNEQFF.

The chain joins TRBV13 to TRBJ1-2; 10 nucleotides agree with TRBD1. Germline V gives CDR1 PRHDT, CDR2 FYEKMQ (reference sequence). J lost 8 bases, V lost 5 bases, and 14 bases had no gene match. The CDR3 runs to 16 residues. The CDR3 DNA reads TGTGCCAGCAGCGAAGACAGGGGGCGGGGAGAGAGGGGCTACACCTTC. Its translation is CASSEDRGRGERGYTF.

This clone has only a few counts. The chain uses TRBV30 and TRBJ1-1; D uncertain. Germline CDR1 and CDR2: GTSNPN and SVGIG (reference sequence). V was cut by 0 bases and J by 7 bases, with 6 bases left in between. CDR3 size: 11 residues. The CDR3 DNA is TGTGCCTGGAGTGTCTCTATTGAAGCTTTCTTT. Protein: CAWSVSIEAFF.